This TCR beta chain emerged from a study of T cell responses to AZD1222 COVID-19 vaccine. Study outcomes and limitations: Among those given AZD1222, only 6 or 7 were seropositive at baseline. Sampling that yielded the repertoires occurred only after the peak T cell response. In a largely white British group with more females than males, clonal diversity was possibly underestimated.

V shed 2 bases and J shed 0 bases, with 8 bases lying between them. This CDR3 spans 14 amino acids. Germline-derived CDR1 and CDR2 are SGHRS and YFSETQ. Recipients boosted at about 4 weeks or about 12 weeks are pooled. TCRdb keeps only in-frame clones here, not all; method: immunoSEQ multiplex PCR. The table lists more than 95,000 clones, roughly 84% of them singletons. Comments on this clone: The antigen remains unidentified.

The rearrangement joins TRBV5-1 to TRBJ1-1; D not certain. The sequencing used peripheral blood, collected 28 days after the second AZD1222 dose. This receptor was taken from an adult who received the AZD1222 COVID-19 vaccine. The chain's CDR3 is CASSFREMNTEAFF. DNA for the CDR3: TGCGCCAGCAGCTTCCGCGAGATGAACACTGAAGCTTTCTTT.